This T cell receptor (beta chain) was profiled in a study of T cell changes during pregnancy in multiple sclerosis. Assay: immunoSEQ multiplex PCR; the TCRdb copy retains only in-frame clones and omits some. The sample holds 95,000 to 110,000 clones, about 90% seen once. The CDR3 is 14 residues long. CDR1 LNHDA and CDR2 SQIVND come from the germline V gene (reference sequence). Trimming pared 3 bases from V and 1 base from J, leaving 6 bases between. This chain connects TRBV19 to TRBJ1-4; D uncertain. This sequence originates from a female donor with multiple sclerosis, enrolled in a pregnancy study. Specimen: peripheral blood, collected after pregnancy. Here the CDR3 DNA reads TGTGCCAGTAGTATGGGGAGAACTAATGAAAAACTGTTTTTT. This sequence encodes CASSMGRTNEKLFF.